A single sample is the source of the 23 T cell receptor beta chains below, sequenced in a study of T-cell reconstitution after alpha-beta-depleted transplantation in children. The authors prepared the TCRbeta library with unique molecular identifiers. MiXCR, applied by TCRdb to the PCR reads, yields one record per CDR3 protein. Of 200,000 to 250,000 distinct CDR3 sequences in the sample, roughly 8.3% were seen once. Sequencing was performed on PBMCs, mostly from graft donor cells, taken 360 days after TCRalphabeta/CD19-depleted stem cell transplant. The receptors originated from a male patient aged 2 to 10 who had a stem cell transplant for acute myeloid leukemia, so the T cells may come from the graft donor.

This clonotype was picked up a small number of times. The chain employs TRBV7-8 and TRBJ2-4; possibly TRBD2 for D (7 bases). Germline V gene data show CDR1 as SGHVS and CDR2 as FQNEAQ. The CDR3 extends over 13 amino acids. Trimming removed 4 bases at V and 8 bases at J, with 12 bases between. The CDR3 is CASSSQGRDIQYF. The CDR3 DNA is TGTGCCAGCAGCTCCCAGGGGAGGGACATTCAGTACTTC.

Ten or more counts support this clonotype. The chain joins TRBV5-1 to TRBJ1-4; 9 bases are shared with TRBD1. The CDR3 spans 15 residues. CDR1 is SGHRS and CDR2 is YFSETQ in the germline V gene. The ends lost 1 base at V and 5 bases at J; junction bases unmatched: 3. CDR3 nucleotide sequence: TGCGCCAGCAGCTTGAGCGGGACAGGGAATGAAAAACTGTTTTTT. This gives the protein CASSLSGTGNEKLFF.

This clonotype turned up a few times. The rearrangement links TRBV12-3 or TRBV12-4 to TRBJ2-3; the D gene is possibly TRBD2 (6 bases). The ends were cut back, 5 bases at V and 4 bases at J, with 16 bases in the middle. There are 15 residues in the CDR3. Here the CDR3 DNA reads TGTGCCAGCAGTACGGGGACTCGAAGGCCAGATACGCAGTATTTT. As protein: CASSTGTRRPDTQYF.

There are many counts of this clonotype. This rearrangement joins TRBV20-1 to TRBJ2-3; the D gene is possibly TRBD1 (5 bases). The V gene's germline CDR1 is DFQATT and CDR2 SNEGSKA (reference sequence). Trimming took off 3 bases at V and 6 bases at J, with 13 bases between the two ends. This CDR3 has 13 amino acids. Here the CDR3 DNA reads TGCAGTGCTAGTTCGGGCGCAGGGGATACGCAGTATTTT. Amino acids: CSASSGAGDTQYF.

The rearrangement joins TRBV7-9 to TRBJ1-6, with a weak D call TRBD1 (5 bases). Germline CDR1 reads SEHNR; CDR2 reads FQNEAQ (reference sequence). This CDR3 has 16 residues. V was cut by 2 bases and J by 8 bases, with 16 bases left in between. The CDR3 DNA reads as TGTGCCAGCAGCTTATTAATTCAGGGAGCGGATTCACCCCTCCACTTT. Translation: CASSLLIQGADSPLHF.

Only a few counts were recorded for this clonotype. This rearrangement joins TRBV7-8 to TRBJ1-2; weak D call: TRBD1 (5 bases). The length of the CDR3 is 15 residues. Trimming removed 1 base at V and 0 bases at J, with 9 bases between. Germline V gene sequence: CDR1 SGHVS, CDR2 FQNEAQ. The CDR3 nucleotides are TGTGCCAGCAGCTTAGGAAGGGGATCTAACTATGGCTACACCTTC. Residues: CASSLGRGSNYGYTF.

This clonotype has just a few counts. The J gene is TRBJ1-6, the V gene TRBV12-3 or TRBV12-4; D remains unclear. The CDR3 runs 16 residues. V lost 5 bases to trimming and J lost 7 bases, with 18 bases between them. The CDR3 here is CASSPPPEGWNSPLHF. Here the CDR3 DNA reads TGTGCCAGCAGTCCCCCCCCGGAAGGTTGGAATTCACCCCTCCACTTT.

The V gene is TRBV20-1, the J gene TRBJ2-7; the D is unclear. V dropped 1 base and J dropped 5 bases, with 9 bases sitting between them. The CDR3 runs to 12 residues. Germline CDR1 reads DFQATT; CDR2 reads SNEGSKA (reference sequence). CDR3 DNA: TGCAGTGCTAGAGCGGGTGGCAACGAGCAGTACGTC. Translation gives CSARAGGNEQYV.

V is TRBV12-3 or TRBV12-4 and J is TRBJ1-2; TRBD1 agrees at 8 bases. The CDR3 spans 13 residues. The ends lost 5 bases at V and 5 bases at J; junction bases unmatched: 4. CDR3: CASSRQGRYGYTF. CDR3 bases: TGTGCCAGCAGTCGACAGGGGCGGTATGGCTACACCTTC.

The chain recombines TRBV5-1 with TRBJ2-5; D is tentatively TRBD1 or TRBD2 (5 bases each). The CDR3 loop spans 12 amino acids. Germline CDR1 reads SGHRS; CDR2 reads YFSETQ. V lost 4 bases and J lost 4, with 8 bases in between. CDR3 DNA sequence: TGCGCCAGCAGCACCGGGACAGAGACCCAGTACTTC. Translation gives CASSTGTETQYF.

The chain joins TRBV12-3 or TRBV12-4 to TRBJ2-3, with 10 bases identical to TRBD2. The CDR3 runs to 16 residues. The V and J ends lost 7 bases and 1 base, in that order; junction bases with no gene match: 8. DNA of the CDR3: TGTGCCAGCACTGAGGGAACTAGCGGGGGCACAGATACGCAGTATTTT. It is translated as CASTEGTSGGTDTQYF.

The J gene is TRBJ2-1, the V gene TRBV27; D is perhaps TRBD1 or TRBD2 (5 bases each). Germline V CDR1 and CDR2: MNHEY, SMNVEV (reference sequence). Trimming left V 5 bases short and J 2 bases short, with 10 bases between. The CDR3 totals 14 residues. The CDR3 here is CASSTRDAYNEQFF. The CDR3 DNA follows: TGTGCCAGCAGTACCCGGGACGCCTACAATGAGCAGTTCTTC.

This clonotype came up many times. The chain combines TRBV20-1 with TRBJ2-3; D remains unclear. The CDR3 contains 12 residues. Germline CDR1 DFQATT, CDR2 SNEGSKA (reference sequence). Trimming removed 3 bases at V and 1 base at J, with 5 bases between. The CDR3 here is CSASPGTDTQYF. In DNA, the CDR3 is TGCAGTGCTAGTCCGGGCACAGATACGCAGTATTTT.

This clonotype was seen only a few times. V usage is TRBV20-1 and J usage is TRBJ2-2, with 9 bases fitting TRBD2. The J segment lost 4 bases and the V segment lost 6 bases, leaving 6 bases of the junction unmatched. The CDR3 runs to 14 residues. Looked up from germline, CDR1 is DFQATT and CDR2 is SNEGSKA (reference sequence). The CDR3 protein is CSARLAGSTGELFF. Written as DNA, the CDR3 is TGCAGTGCACGCCTAGCGGGGAGCACCGGGGAGCTGTTTTTT.

The rearrangement joins TRBV9 to TRBJ1-2, with D perhaps TRBD1 (6 bases). Per the germline V gene, CDR1 is SGDLS and CDR2 is YYNGEE. The CDR3 is 15 residues long. With 3 bases removed from V and 4 bases from J, the gap between germline ends came to 16 bases. CDR3 protein: CASSADRPPLYGYTF. The CDR3 region has the DNA TGTGCCAGCAGCGCCGACAGGCCCCCTCTCTATGGCTACACCTTC.

This clonotype occurred many times. The chain joins TRBV7-9 to TRBJ2-1; D is uncertain. This CDR3 spans 17 amino acids. V was shortened by 3 bases and J by 4 bases, with 19 bases between the two germline ends. CDR1 and CDR2 (germline): SEHNR, FQNEAQ (reference sequence). Here the CDR3 reads CASSFMVGAGAYNEQFF. The CDR3 DNA sequence: TGTGCCAGCAGCTTCATGGTTGGCGCAGGCGCTTACAATGAGCAGTTCTTC.

Ten or more counts support this clonotype. The genes are TRBV12-3 or TRBV12-4 and TRBJ2-7; TRBD1 matches at 8 bases. The CDR3 is 13 amino acids. The junction had 5 bases not matched to a gene; V was cut back by 5 bases and J by 5 bases. CDR3 sequence (DNA): TGTGCCAGCAGTCGCACAGGGGGGAACGAGCAGTACGTC. Translation: CASSRTGGNEQYV.

This clonotype appeared a few times. The rearrangement links TRBV7-2 to TRBJ2-5; the D gene is possibly TRBD1 (5 bases). The V and J ends lost 1 base and 1 base respectively, with 10 bases between them. Germline-derived CDR1 and CDR2 are SGHTA and FQGNSA. CDR3 length: 15 residues. The CDR3 DNA follows: TGTGCCAGCAGCTTAGATCTGCAGGGCCAAGAGACCCAGTACTTC. Its protein is CASSLDLQGQETQYF.

This clonotype was picked up many times. The genes are TRBV12-3 or TRBV12-4 and TRBJ2-1, with D possibly TRBD2 on 6 matching bases. Trimming took off 3 bases at V and 5 bases at J, with 14 bases between the two ends. This CDR3 has 15 amino acids. CDR3 sequence: CASSFVEGNHNEQFF. In nucleotides, the CDR3 is TGTGCCAGCAGTTTCGTGGAGGGAAACCACAATGAGCAGTTCTTC.

V is TRBV7-2 and J is TRBJ2-7; 8 bases map to TRBD1. Germline lookup yields CDR1 SGHTA and CDR2 FQGNSA. V shed 6 bases and J 4 bases; nucleotides not matched to a gene: 11. CDR3 length: 15 amino acids. The CDR3 nucleotides are TGTGCCAGCAGACTAGGGCCAGGGGGCCAGTACGAGCAGTACTTC. Protein: CASRLGPGGQYEQYF.

This clonotype was seen more than once but under ten times. The chain carries TRBV3-1 and TRBJ2-2; no clear D. CDR3 size: 13 residues. Germline values: CDR1 LGHDT, CDR2 YNNKEL (reference sequence). V lost 0 bases to trimming and J lost 6 bases, with 5 bases between them. Here the CDR3 DNA reads TGTGCCAGCAGCCAAGATGCTCCCGGGGAGCTGTTTTTT. Translated, it gives CASSQDAPGELFF.

This clonotype showed up many times. This chain connects TRBV28 to TRBJ2-7; 7 bases match TRBD2. Trimming removed 1 base from V and 0 bases from J; junction bases left unmatched: 3. The germline V gene has CDR1 MDHEN and CDR2 SYDVKM. This CDR3 spans 15 amino acids. CDR3 residues: CASSLLASGSYEQYF. The CDR3 nucleotides are TGTGCCAGCAGTTTATTGGCTAGCGGCTCCTACGAGCAGTACTTC.

In this sample, this clonotype turned up many times. This chain joins TRBV29-1 and TRBJ2-7, with TRBD1 as a possible D gene (5 bases). Germline CDR1 is SQVTM and CDR2 is ANQGSEA. The CDR3 totals 13 residues. V was cut by 6 bases and J by 2 bases, with 14 bases left in between. The CDR3 reads CSVRLDSPYEQYF. CDR3 sequence (DNA): TGCAGCGTGAGGTTAGACAGTCCCTACGAGCAGTACTTC.